These T cell receptor beta chains were read from a single sample in a study of cytotoxic CD8 clonotypes in ibrutinib-treated CLL. Sequenced by immunoSEQ multiplex PCR; TCRdb stores in-frame clones only, minus some. The data show more than 35,000 clones, over 55% seen once. The source was PBMCs, collected at disease progression, from a patient treated with ibrutinib. Receptors were obtained from a human donor with chronic lymphocytic leukemia. The CDR3 runs from the conserved cysteine through the conserved F or W. D genes are given only for firm matches. Clone size, where shown, is once, few, many, or a class for clones that have expanded.

cdr3_aa cdr3_nt v_call d_call cdr3_length clone_size j_call
CASSLLGGHNSPLHF TGTGCCAGCAGCCTCCTGGGGGGGCATAATTCACCCCTCCACTTT TRBV7-6 . 15 . TRBJ1-6
CASSRDLGNTEAFF TGTGCCAGCAGCAGGGACCTCGGGAACACTGAAGCTTTCTTT TRBV7-6 . 14 . TRBJ1-1
CASSGTGTGETYEQYF TGTGCCAGCAGTGGGACCGGGACAGGGGAGACCTACGAGCAGTACTTC TRBV25-1 TRBD1 16 few TRBJ2-7
CASSDHPGPGGNTIYF TGCGCCAGCAGTGACCATCCGGGACCCGGTGGAAACACCATATATTTT TRBV10-1 . 16 few TRBJ1-3
CASTPEGSTNTGELFF TGTGCCAGCACCCCGGAGGGGAGCACGAACACCGGGGAGCTGTTTTTT TRBV11-2 . 16 . TRBJ2-2
CASSVAGHYNSPLHF TGTGCCAGCAGCGTGGCCGGACACTATAATTCACCCCTCCACTTT TRBV9 . 15 . TRBJ1-6
CASSESRQAVGGYTF TGTGCCAGCAGTGAATCTCGACAGGCTGTTGGGGGCTACACCTTC TRBV25-1 . 15 . TRBJ1-2
CASSLAGTGGLWGQETQYF TGTGCCAGCAGCTTGGCAGGGACAGGGGGCTTGTGGGGGCAAGAGACCCAGTACTTC TRBV5-4 TRBD1 19 once TRBJ2-5
CASCTGTANYGYTF TGTGCCAGTTGCACCGGGACAGCTAACTATGGCTACACCTTC TRBV28 TRBD1 14 . TRBJ1-2
CASSEQRRGPQHF TGTGCCAGCAGTGAACAGCGTAGGGGGCCCCAGCATTTT TRBV2 . 13 few TRBJ1-5
CASSLRASTGELFF TGTGCCAGCAGTTTACGAGCCTCCACCGGGGAGCTGTTTTTT TRBV27 . 14 . TRBJ2-2
CASSAGRGTGQTYEQYF TGTGCCAGCAGTGCGGGAAGGGGGACAGGACAGACCTACGAGCAGTACTTC TRBV6-1 TRBD1 17 . TRBJ2-7
CASSEGRGRAHEQYF TGTGCCAGCAGTGAAGGCAGGGGGCGCGCCCACGAGCAGTACTTC TRBV6-1 TRBD1 15 . TRBJ2-7
CASSVAWELPGNTIYF TGTGCCAGCAGCGTAGCGTGGGAACTTCCTGGAAACACCATATATTTT TRBV9 . 16 once TRBJ1-3
CASSQAPWVSRSSGNTIYF TGCGCCAGCAGCCAAGCTCCCTGGGTTTCCAGATCCTCTGGAAACACCATATATTTT TRBV4-1 . 19 . TRBJ1-3
CASRAGELPGNTIYF TGCGCCAGCAGAGCAGGGGAACTACCTGGAAACACCATATATTTT TRBV5-1 . 15 . TRBJ1-3
CASSFGSEHNEKLFF TGTGCCAGCAGCTTTGGCTCGGAGCATAATGAAAAACTGTTTTTT TRBV5-4 . 15 . TRBJ1-4
CASSLAVTGGEKLFF TGCGCCAGCAGCTTGGCTGTGACAGGGGGCGAAAAACTGTTTTTT TRBV5-1 TRBD1 15 once TRBJ1-4
CASSLRRMNTEAFF TGTGCCAGCAGCTTACGTCGCATGAACACTGAAGCTTTCTTT TRBV7-2 . 14 . TRBJ1-1
CASSVAAAQETQYF TGTGCCAGCAGCGTAGCTGCTGCGCAAGAGACCCAGTACTTC TRBV9 . 14 medium-sized TRBJ2-5
CASSETPGQAPYGYTF TGCGCCAGCAGTGAGACCCCGGGACAGGCGCCCTATGGCTACACCTTC TRBV10-1 TRBD1 16 . TRBJ1-2
CASSLARVRGRDGYTF TGTGCCAGCAGCTTAGCGCGCGTCAGGGGGCGAGATGGCTACACCTTC TRBV7-8 TRBD1 16 once TRBJ1-2
CASSLGGNSLIAEAFF TGCGCCAGCAGCTTGGGAGGTAACTCTCTAATCGCTGAAGCTTTCTTT TRBV5-1 . 16 . TRBJ1-1
CASSQTTGAYEQYF TGTGCCAGCAGCCAGACGACAGGGGCCTACGAGCAGTACTTC TRBV7-9 TRBD1 14 . TRBJ2-7
CASSVGPGDYEQYF TGTGCCAGCAGCGTAGGGCCCGGGGACTACGAGCAGTACTTC TRBV9 . 14 . TRBJ2-7
CASSPGRGGYEQYF TGTGCCAGCAGCCCGGGAAGGGGGGGTTACGAGCAGTACTTC TRBV2 . 14 . TRBJ2-7
CASSLDGRPNYGYTF TGCGCCAGCAGCTTGGACGGCAGGCCTAACTATGGCTACACCTTC TRBV5-1 . 15 . TRBJ1-2
CASSLAFQGTQYF TGTGCCAGCAGCTTGGCATTCCAAGGGACCCAGTACTTC TRBV5-4 . 13 . TRBJ2-5
CASRETVYGYTF TGTGCCAGTAGGGAGACAGTATATGGCTACACCTTC TRBV19 . 12 once TRBJ1-2
CASSALSGDGYTF TGTGCCAGCAGTGCGCTAAGTGGGGATGGCTACACCTTC TRBV6-6 . 13 . TRBJ1-2
CASSVGGQGFPGELFF TGTGCCAGCAGCGTAGGGGGACAGGGGTTTCCCGGGGAGCTGTTTTTT TRBV9 TRBD1 16 . TRBJ2-2
CASSPDYNEQFF TGTGCCAGCAGTCCAGACTACAATGAGCAGTTCTTC TRBV6-6 . 12 . TRBJ2-1
CASSSIRDGNTGELFF TGTGCCAGCAGCTCGATCCGGGACGGTAACACCGGGGAGCTGTTTTTT TRBV11-2 . 16 medium-sized TRBJ2-2
CASSQVGVLYGYTF TGTGCCAGCAGCCAAGTCGGAGTGCTCTATGGCTACACCTTC TRBV14 . 14 . TRBJ1-2
CASSYTTNEKLFF TGTGCCAGCAGTTACACTACTAATGAAAAACTGTTTTTT TRBV6-9 . 13 . TRBJ1-4
CASSIDPRTQYF TGTGCCAGTAGTATAGATCCCAGGACCCAGTACTTC TRBV19 . 12 . TRBJ2-5
CASSLDVPGQVEQFF TGCGCCAGCAGCTTGGACGTCCCGGGACAGGTTGAGCAGTTCTTC TRBV5-1 TRBD1 15 . TRBJ2-1
CASSQNVRGNTEAFF TGTGCCAGCAGCCAGAACGTCAGGGGAAACACTGAAGCTTTCTTT TRBV4-2 . 15 once TRBJ1-1
CASSEISGTHQFF TGTGCCAGCAGTGAAATCTCCGGGACCCACCAGTTCTTC TRBV6-4 . 13 once TRBJ2-1
CSAQGGDSSAAEAFF TGCAGCGCCCAAGGTGGGGACAGCTCTGCTGCTGAAGCTTTCTTT TRBV29-1 TRBD1 15 . TRBJ1-1
CASSLGPGTDTQYF TGTGCCAGCAGCTTAGGGCCCGGCACAGATACGCAGTATTTT TRBV11-3 . 14 . TRBJ2-3